This T cell receptor beta chain was documented in a study of breast tumors, draining lymph nodes, adjacent tissues. This clonotype was seen many times. As yet, its antigen is unknown. Breast cancer patients provided tissue from their axillary draining lymph nodes. Trimming stripped 5 bases from V and 5 bases from J, with 9 bases between. The CDR3 extends over 12 amino acids. TCRdb processed the multiplex PCR reads anew with MiXCR; each CDR3 protein has one entry. Among approximately 250,000 distinct CDR3 sequences listed, around 34% were seen once. Whole-study results and caveats: Tumor T cell lymph node origin was a supported hypothesis, not proven. Luminal-like breast cancer showed significantly greater tumor-nontumor repertoire similarity than basal-like breast cancer did. Tumor repertoires ranked between lymph nodes and nontumor tissue in diversity, with V and J gene preferences.

The TCR sequence derives from a female donor with breast cancer. Some clones in this sample may be carry-over from other donors' samples. The specimen sequenced was axillary lymph node tissue. The V gene is TRBV12-3 or TRBV12-4, the J gene TRBJ2-5; possible D gene TRBD2, 5 bases. This chain's CDR3 is CASSDWEETQYF. In nucleotides, the CDR3 is TGTGCCAGCAGTGATTGGGAGGAGACCCAGTACTTC.